This T cell receptor (beta chain) was captured in a study of cytotoxic CD8 clonotypes in ibrutinib-treated CLL. A word on this clone: The antigen remains unidentified.

With 2 bases removed from V and 5 bases from J, the gap between germline ends came to 21 bases. Per the germline V gene, CDR1 is MNHNS and CDR2 is SASEGT. The CDR3 loop spans 17 amino acids. The intended depth for sequencing was 1 in 200,000 to 1 in 1 million T cells. Profiling relied on immunoSEQ multiplex PCR, and the TCRdb table lists in-frame clones only, not all of them. The sample includes 52,000 or so clones, roughly 54% of them seen just once. Frozen-stored PBMCs produced approximately 2 micrograms of genomic DNA for TCR beta libraries. Study findings and constraints: The study found clonality rose at ibrutinib response, then fell toward baseline at progression.

The sample here was PBMCs, taken at disease progression, from a patient treated with ibrutinib. This receptor was obtained from a human donor with chronic lymphocytic leukemia. The rearrangement links TRBV6-1 to TRBJ2-5; a possible D gene is TRBD1 (6 bases). The CDR3 nucleotides read TGTGCCAGCAGTGAACCAGGACAGTTCGCAGAATGGGAGACCCAGTACTTC. It codes for CASSEPGQFAEWETQYF.